The T cell receptor (beta chain) under discussion was sequenced for a study of beta chain features in type 1 diabetes. The investigators reverse transcribed all of the isolated RNA, so they sequenced expressed TCRB transcripts. Sequencing used immunoSEQ multiplex PCR; TCRdb keeps in-frame clones, though not all of them. This table holds around 400,000 clones, approximately 15% found once. Trimming cost V 1 base and J 3 bases, with 10 bases left between them. CDR3 length equals 14 residues. The germline V gene encodes CDR1 GTSNPN and CDR2 SVGIG (reference sequence). A sort by CD45RO/CCR7/CD25/CD127/CD95/CD27 yielded CD4+ naive, central memory, regulatory and stem cell-like memory cells. This clone was counted a few times. Its antigen remains unknown. General study points: Any HLA effect on TCRB rearrangement was left unresolved by small sub-analyses. Type 1 diabetes patients showed fewer insertions and more deletions at VDJ junctions.

The sequence came from a woman aged 18-35 years in good health. The sample taken for sequencing was naive CD4+ T cells from blood. This chain uses TRBV30 with TRBJ2-1; TRBD2 might be the D (5 bases). For the CDR3, the DNA is TGTGCCTGGAGTGGTAACGGAGGCTACAATGAGCAGTTCTTC. Translating it yields CAWSGNGGYNEQFF.